This T cell receptor beta chain was captured in a study of T cells expressing NK-cell markers. At the level of the study: Out of eight donors sequenced, seven tested HCMV-seropositive and the remaining one seronegative.

With respect to this clonotype: Its antigen is not known.

This CDR3 spans 16 amino acids. Looked up from germline, CDR1 is MNHEY and CDR2 is SMNVEV (reference sequence). Template switching by 5'RACE with UMIs generated the TCR beta cDNA. From the 5' RACE reads, TCRdb lists one entry per CDR3 protein and no DNA. The specimen's table records a few hundred thousand distinct CDR3 sequences. Study outcomes and limitations: For a few donors, these clonotypes were likewise the leading ones in the CD3+CD56-NKG2C+ fraction.

The source material was blood T cells: a sorted CD56 or NKG2C T cell subset, CD4+ or CD8+ T cells, or bulk PBMC T cells (not recorded which). The chain employs TRBV27 and TRBJ1-1; as DNA is missing, the TRBD1 call by TCRdb cannot be tested. This TCR was sampled from a man aged 18-75 years in good health. The CDR3 reads CASSLVLRAGHTEAFF.